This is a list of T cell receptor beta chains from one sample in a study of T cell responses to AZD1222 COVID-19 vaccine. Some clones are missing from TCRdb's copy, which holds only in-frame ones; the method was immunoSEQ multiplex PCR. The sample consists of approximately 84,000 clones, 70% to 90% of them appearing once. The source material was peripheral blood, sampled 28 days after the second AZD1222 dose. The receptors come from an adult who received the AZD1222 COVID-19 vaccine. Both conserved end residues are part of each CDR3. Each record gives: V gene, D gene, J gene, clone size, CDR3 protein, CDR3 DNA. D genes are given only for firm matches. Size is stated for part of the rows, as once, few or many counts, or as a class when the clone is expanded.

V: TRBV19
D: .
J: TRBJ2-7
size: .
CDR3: CASMDSYFYEQYF
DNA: TGTGCCAGTATGGACAGCTATTTCTACGAGCAGTACTTC

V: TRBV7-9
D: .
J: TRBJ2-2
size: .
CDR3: CASSILNTGELFF
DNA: TGTGCCAGCAGCATACTAAACACCGGGGAGCTGTTTTTT

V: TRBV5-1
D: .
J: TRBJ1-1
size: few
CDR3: CASSLKTDTEAFF
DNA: TGCGCCAGCAGCTTGAAGACAGACACTGAAGCTTTCTTT

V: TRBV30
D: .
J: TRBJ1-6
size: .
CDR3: CAWRTDSPLHF
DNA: TGTGCCTGGAGGACGGATTCACCCCTCCACTTT

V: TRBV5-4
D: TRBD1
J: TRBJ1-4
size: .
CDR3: CASSWGQGRGEKLFF
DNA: TGTGCCAGCAGCTGGGGACAGGGTAGGGGAGAAAAACTGTTTTTT

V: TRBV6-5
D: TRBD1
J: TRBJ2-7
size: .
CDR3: CASRLTRDRADEQYF
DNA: TGTGCCAGCAGACTTACCAGGGACAGGGCAGACGAGCAGTACTTC

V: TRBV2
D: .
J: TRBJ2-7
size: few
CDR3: CASREGSYEQYF
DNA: TGTGCCAGCAGGGAGGGTTCCTACGAGCAGTACTTC

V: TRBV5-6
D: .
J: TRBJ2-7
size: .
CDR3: CASSFTGQNEQYF
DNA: TGTGCCAGCAGCTTTACGGGCCAAAACGAGCAGTACTTC

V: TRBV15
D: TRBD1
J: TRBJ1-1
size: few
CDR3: CATSRDGTGGLVTEAFF
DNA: TGTGCCACCAGCAGGGACGGGACAGGGGGCCTGGTTACTGAAGCTTTCTTT

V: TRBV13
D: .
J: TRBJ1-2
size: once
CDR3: CASEGFTPNYGYTF
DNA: TGTGCCAGCGAAGGGTTTACTCCGAACTATGGCTACACCTTC

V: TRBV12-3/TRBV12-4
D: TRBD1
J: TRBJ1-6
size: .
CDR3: CASRLDRGSPLHF
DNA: TGTGCCAGCAGGTTAGACAGGGGATCACCCCTCCACTTT

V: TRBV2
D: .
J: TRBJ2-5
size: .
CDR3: CASSVVETQYF
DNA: TGTGCCAGCAGTGTTGTAGAGACCCAGTACTTC

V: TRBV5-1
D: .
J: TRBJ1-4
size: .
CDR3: CASSLAFATNEKLFF
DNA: TGCGCCAGCAGCTTGGCTTTTGCAACTAATGAAAAACTGTTTTTT

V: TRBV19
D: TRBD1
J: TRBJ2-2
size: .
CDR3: CASSRQGAGELFF
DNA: TGTGCCAGTAGTCGACAGGGCGCCGGGGAGCTGTTTTTT

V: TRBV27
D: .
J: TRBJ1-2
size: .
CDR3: CASSLKSRGYGYTF
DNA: TGTGCCAGCAGTTTAAAGTCTAGGGGCTATGGCTACACCTTC

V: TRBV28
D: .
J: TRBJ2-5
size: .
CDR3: CATHETISTETQYF
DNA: TGTGCCACCCACGAGACAATATCTACAGAGACCCAGTACTTC

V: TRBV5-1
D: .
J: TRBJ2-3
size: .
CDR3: CASSLKYTDTQYF
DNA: TGCGCCAGCAGCTTGAAATACACAGATACGCAGTATTTT

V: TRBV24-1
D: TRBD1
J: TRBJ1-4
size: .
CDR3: CATSDPGQGNEKLFF
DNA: TGTGCCACCAGTGACCCGGGACAGGGGAATGAAAAACTGTTTTTT

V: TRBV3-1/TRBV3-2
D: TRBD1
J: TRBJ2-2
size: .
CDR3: CASSPGQGDTGELFF
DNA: TGTGCCAGCAGCCCAGGACAGGGAGATACCGGGGAGCTGTTTTTT

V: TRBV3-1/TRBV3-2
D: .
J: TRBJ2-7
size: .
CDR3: CASSQGTVTYEQYF
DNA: TGTGCCAGCAGCCAAGGTACGGTGACCTACGAGCAGTACTTC

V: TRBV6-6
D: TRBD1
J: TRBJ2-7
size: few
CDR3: CASTDRQGDYEQYF
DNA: TGTGCCAGCACCGACCGACAGGGGGACTACGAGCAGTACTTC